The 28 T cell receptor beta chains below all came from one sample that was sequenced in a study of a mutant IDH1 vaccine in newly diagnosed glioma. Libraries were prepared by immunoSEQ multiplex PCR; TCRdb keeps only in-frame clonotypes and omits some of them. This table holds 40,000 to 60,000 clones, 70% to 85% found once. Time point specified: week 35, safety follow-up. A single vaccine dose contained 300 ug of mutant IDH1 20-mer peptide, and topical imiquimod was used with it. Antigen specificity for these receptors is unknown. Specimen: PBMCs, collected from a glioma patient whose treatment included an IDH1 peptide vaccine. Every receptor here comes from a man in his forties or fifties with glioma.

The chain uses TRBV29-1 and TRBJ2-7; D remains unclear. This CDR3 is built from 12 residues. Germline V gene sequence: CDR1 SQVTM, CDR2 ANQGSEA. The V gene lost 0 bases and the J gene lost 2 bases, with 5 bases spanning the gap. This chain's CDR3 is CSVEDSAYEQYF. The DNA of the CDR3 is TGCAGCGTTGAAGACAGCGCCTACGAGCAGTACTTC.

The chain couples TRBV4-1 to TRBJ2-2; the D gene could be TRBD1 or TRBD2 (5 bases each). Germline V gene lookup returns CDR1 MGHRA and CDR2 YSYEKL. Trimming removed 2 bases from V and 5 bases from J, with 9 bases in between. The CDR3 spans 14 residues. The CDR3 nucleotides read TGCGCCAGCAGCCAAAGTGAGGGGACCGGGGAGCTGTTTTTT. Translation: CASSQSEGTGELFF.

The V and J genes are TRBV2 and TRBJ2-6; maybe TRBD2 (6 bases). Germline V lookup: CDR1 SNHLY, CDR2 FYNNEI. CDR3 size: 19 residues. Trimming left V 0 bases short and J 0 bases short, with 15 bases between. As DNA, the CDR3 is TGTGCCAGCAGTGAAGCGCTTAAGGGACTCCTCTCTGGGGCCAACGTCCTGACTTTC. Residues: CASSEALKGLLSGANVLTF.

This rearrangement joins TRBV30 to TRBJ2-1; D is undetermined. Looked up from germline, CDR1 is GTSNPN and CDR2 is SVGIG (reference sequence). The CDR3 is 13 residues long. Trimming shortened V by 2 bases and J by 5 bases, and 10 bases separated the two germline ends. The CDR3 is CAWSTLSDNEQFF. The DNA for the CDR3 is TGTGCCTGGAGTACCCTGTCCGACAATGAGCAGTTCTTC.

The chain links TRBV5-8 to TRBJ1-5; 11 nucleotides align to TRBD1. In germline, CDR1 is SGHTS, CDR2 YDEGEE. J lost 6 bases, V lost 0 bases, and 8 bases had no gene match. CDR3 length: 17 amino acids. CDR3 sequence (DNA): TGTGCCAGCAGCTTGGCCGGAGGACAGGGGGCGATTCAGCCCCAGCATTTT. Translated: CASSLAGGQGAIQPQHF.

J is TRBJ2-7 and V is TRBV13; TRBD1 aligns across 9 bases. The germline V gene encodes CDR1 PRHDT and CDR2 FYEKMQ (reference sequence). This CDR3 contains 14 residues. Trimming at V came to 3 bases and at J to 4 bases, leaving 4 bases not matched to a gene. CDR3 loop: CASSFGTGRYEQYF. The CDR3 region has the DNA TGTGCCAGCAGCTTCGGGACAGGGCGGTACGAGCAGTACTTC.

The chain employs TRBV7-9 and TRBJ2-5, with 7 bases aligning to TRBD2. CDR1 is SEHNR and CDR2 is FQNEAQ in the germline V gene (reference sequence). The CDR3 spans 17 residues. Trimming at V came to 1 base and at J to 2 bases, leaving 10 bases not matched to a gene. The CDR3 loop reads CASSLGIRAGNQETQYF. The CDR3 nucleotides are TGTGCCAGCAGCTTAGGTATACGAGCGGGGAATCAAGAGACCCAGTACTTC.

The chain joins TRBV5-4 to TRBJ2-5; D uncertain. The V end lost 2 bases, the J end lost 1 base, and 3 bases lay between the germline ends. CDR3 length: 12 amino acids. The germline CDR1 and CDR2 sequences are SGHNT and YYREEE (reference sequence). The CDR3 protein is CASSFLQETQYF. The CDR3 DNA sequence: TGTGCCAGCAGCTTCCTCCAAGAGACCCAGTACTTC. The entire variable domain, with the rest obtained from reference TRBV5-4 and TRBJ2-5, is as follows: ETGVTQSPTHLIKTRGQQVTLRCSSQSGHNTVSWYQQALGQGPQFIFQYYREEENGRGNFPPRFSGLQFPNYSSELNVNALELDDSALYLCASSFLQETQYFGPGTRLLVL.

This clone was recorded only once. The rearrangement joins TRBV14 to TRBJ2-3; D not resolved. Per the germline V gene, CDR1 is SGHDN and CDR2 is FVKESK. The CDR3 loop spans 16 amino acids. Trimming shortened V by 1 base and J by 3 bases, and 14 bases separated the two germline ends. The CDR3 DNA reads as TGTGCCAGCAGCCAAGGATCGGCTAAAGGGACAGATACGCAGTATTTT. Translation: CASSQGSAKGTDTQYF.

This chain connects TRBV19 to TRBJ1-2; 10 positions match TRBD1. Looked up from germline, CDR1 is LNHDA and CDR2 is SQIVND (reference sequence). This CDR3 is built from 15 residues. Trimming removed 6 bases from V and 3 bases from J; junction bases left unmatched: 7. In nucleotides, the CDR3 is TGTGCCAGTAGAAACGACAGGGGGCTTTACTATGGCTACACCTTC. Translating it yields CASRNDRGLYYGYTF.

The chain couples TRBV5-6 to TRBJ1-3; D uncertain. CDR1 and CDR2 from the germline V gene are SGHDT and YYEEEE. The CDR3 covers 14 residues. Trimming removed 5 bases from V and 2 bases from J, with 11 bases in between. This chain's CDR3 is CASRRVGTGNTIYF. The CDR3 DNA is TGTGCCAGCAGAAGGGTGGGAACTGGAAACACCATATATTTT.

A single count supports this clone. The rearrangement uses TRBV6-5 and TRBJ1-1; D not certain. Germline assignment: CDR1 MNHEY and CDR2 SVGAGI. V lost 5 bases to trimming and J lost 1 base, with 11 bases between them. CDR3 size: 14 residues. The chain's CDR3 is CASSPYDPNTEAFF. CDR3 DNA: TGTGCCAGCAGTCCGTATGATCCGAACACTGAAGCTTTCTTT.

The chain links TRBV6-5 to TRBJ1-5; 9 bases map to TRBD1. Germline CDR1 is MNHEY and CDR2 is SVGAGI. The J segment lost 0 bases and the V segment lost 6 bases, leaving 3 bases of the junction unmatched. CDR3 length: 15 amino acids. CDR3 DNA: TGTGCCAGCAGCCCGGACAGGGGTAGCAATCAGCCCCAGCATTTT. This gives the protein CASSPDRGSNQPQHF.

The chain employs TRBV7-9 and TRBJ1-6; tentatively, D is TRBD1 (5 bases). Germline V gives CDR1 SEHNR, CDR2 FQNEAQ (reference sequence). The CDR3 runs to 13 residues. Trimming stripped 5 bases from V and 8 bases from J, with 10 bases between. CDR3 sequence: CASSPRDYSPLHF. CDR3 DNA sequence: TGTGCCAGCAGCCCGAGGGACTATTCACCCCTCCACTTT.

The chain links TRBV4-1 to TRBJ1-1; D not resolved. V was shortened by 0 bases and J by 1 base, with 9 bases between the two germline ends. The CDR3 has 15 residues. Germline loops: CDR1 MGHRA, CDR2 YSYEKL. Here the CDR3 DNA reads TGCGCCAGCAGCCAAGATCAGGTGGCGAACACTGAAGCTTTCTTT. It codes for CASSQDQVANTEAFF.

V gene TRBV9 combines with J gene TRBJ2-7, with D possibly being TRBD1 or TRBD2 (7 bases each). V lost 1 base and J lost 4, with 12 bases in between. The CDR3 is made up of 14 amino acids. Germline V gene lookup returns CDR1 SGDLS and CDR2 YYNGEE. CDR3 sequence reads: CASSVWEGAYEQYF. The CDR3 DNA reads as TGTGCCAGCAGCGTATGGGAGGGGGCATACGAGCAGTACTTC.

This chain uses TRBV7-8 with TRBJ1-6; D is perhaps TRBD1 (6 bases). There are 16 residues in the CDR3. CDR1 is SGHVS, CDR2 FQNEAQ, per germline. V dropped 1 base and J dropped 5 bases, with 12 bases sitting between them. CDR3 amino acids: CASSLGRGVDNSPLHF. The DNA of the CDR3 is TGTGCCAGCAGCTTAGGGAGGGGGGTCGATAATTCACCCCTCCACTTT.

V usage is TRBV7-2 and J usage is TRBJ1-4; D remains ambiguous. Germline CDR1 SGHTA, CDR2 FQGNSA. This CDR3 is 13 amino acids long. V gave up 6 bases and J gave up 4 bases, with 9 bases separating them. The CDR3 loop reads CASRAGVNEKLFF. The CDR3 DNA sequence: TGTGCCAGCAGGGCGGGAGTTAATGAAAAACTGTTTTTT.

This rearrangement joins TRBV14 to TRBJ2-7; D tentatively reads TRBD1 or TRBD2 (5 bases each). The CDR3 contains 14 residues. From germline, CDR1 is SGHDN and CDR2 FVKESK. V lost 2 bases and J 6 bases, leaving 14 bases between the germline ends. For the CDR3, the DNA is TGTGCCAGCAGCCAATGGGACGGAGAGCGCGAGCAGTACTTC. It yields the protein CASSQWDGEREQYF.

This chain uses TRBV7-9 with TRBJ1-5; weak D call: TRBD1 (6 bases). V shed 5 bases and J shed 6 bases, with 11 bases lying between them. Germline CDR1 SEHNR, CDR2 FQNEAQ (reference sequence). This CDR3 spans 13 amino acids. In nucleotides, the CDR3 is TGTGCCAGCAGCAACCGGACAGTTCAGCCCCAGCATTTT. It translates to CASSNRTVQPQHF.

The chain links TRBV29-1 to TRBJ1-4, with a weak D call TRBD1 (6 bases). V gave up 6 bases and J gave up 7 bases, with 15 bases separating them. The CDR3 totals 13 residues. Per germline, CDR1 SQVTM and CDR2 ANQGSEA. CDR3 sequence: CSVSQGRGEKLFF. The CDR3 DNA reads TGCAGCGTGTCACAGGGTCGGGGTGAAAAACTGTTTTTT. Complete variable domain (other parts from reference TRBV29-1 and TRBJ1-4): SAVISQKPSRDICQRGTSLTIQCQVDSQVTMMFWYRQQPGQSLTLIATANQGSEATYESGFVIDKFPISRPNLTFSTLTVSNMSPEDSSIYLCSVSQGRGEKLFFGSGTQLSVL.

V and J are TRBV7-6 and TRBJ1-1, with a tentative D call TRBD1 (6 bases). The CDR3 runs 15 residues. Deletions cut 3 bases from V and 3 bases from J, with 14 bases between. CDR1 is SGHVS and CDR2 is FNYEAQ in the germline V gene. The DNA for the CDR3 is TGTGCCAGCAGCTTGTTCAGGGGAACGGACACTGAAGCTTTCTTT. Protein sequence: CASSLFRGTDTEAFF.

This clone was detected only a few times. The chain carries TRBV6-5 and TRBJ1-6; no clear D gene. The CDR3 runs to 14 residues. V was pared by 7 bases and J by 7 bases, with 14 bases between. Germline CDR1 and CDR2: MNHEY and SVGAGI. This CDR3 reads CASKDGMDNSPLHF. Written as DNA, the CDR3 is TGTGCCAGCAAGGATGGGATGGACAATTCACCCCTCCACTTT.

V usage is TRBV2 and J usage is TRBJ1-1; D is ambiguous. Germline V gene lookup returns CDR1 SNHLY and CDR2 FYNNEI. This CDR3 region has 14 residues. The V end was cut by 6 bases, the J end by 1 base, with 12 bases between. The CDR3 sequence is CASRGWDGNTEAFF. For the CDR3, the DNA is TGTGCCAGCAGAGGGTGGGATGGGAACACTGAAGCTTTCTTT.

The chain uses TRBV9 and TRBJ1-1; the D is unclear. There are 13 residues in the CDR3. Between the trimmed V and J ends, which lost 1 base and 0 bases, there was a span of 4 bases. Germline V gene data show CDR1 as SGDLS and CDR2 as YYNGEE. CDR3 sequence reads: CASSVKLNTEAFF. The CDR3 bases are TGTGCCAGCAGCGTAAAGCTGAACACTGAAGCTTTCTTT.

The CDR3 DNA sequence: TGTGCCAGCAGCCATTTTCTCACCTACGAGCAGTACTTC. It codes for CASSHFLTYEQYF. The chain employs TRBV14 and TRBJ2-7; no definite D call. The germline gives CDR1 SGHDN, CDR2 FVKESK. The CDR3 sequence is 13 residues long. Trimming shortened V by 3 bases and J by 2 bases, and 8 bases separated the two germline ends.

The genes are TRBV4-1 and TRBJ1-2; D is unresolved. Trimming cost V 1 base and J 1 base, with 7 bases left between them. Germline V gene sequence: CDR1 MGHRA, CDR2 YSYEKL. The CDR3 contains 14 residues. CDR3 protein: CASSQVTVNYGYTF. Written as DNA, the CDR3 is TGCGCCAGCAGCCAAGTAACAGTTAACTATGGCTACACCTTC.

This chain links TRBV10-3 with TRBJ1-6; a weak D match, TRBD1 (6 bases). Trimming took off 7 bases at V and 10 bases at J, with 14 bases between the two ends. Germline V gene lookup returns CDR1 ENHRY and CDR2 SYGVKD. This CDR3 contains 13 residues. The CDR3 loop is CAITLDSLSPLHF. For the CDR3, the DNA is TGTGCCATCACCCTGGACAGCCTCTCACCCCTCCACTTT.